A single sample is the source of the 29 T cell receptor beta chains below, sequenced in a study of prognosis after radiotherapy for stage I lung cancer. The authors amplified TCR beta CDR3 from genomic DNA using two-round multiplex PCR. Primers specific to each TRBV and TRBJ gene drove first-round PCR. TCRdb redid the calling of the multiplex PCR reads with MiXCR, one entry per CDR3 protein. The sample has 8,500 or so distinct CDR3 sequences; 62% are singletons. Specimen: PBMCs, collected before or after stereotactic body radiation therapy (not recorded which). Source of these receptors: a donor over 45 with non-small cell lung cancer.

This chain joins TRBV28 and TRBJ2-6; tentative D call: TRBD1 (6 bases). CDR3 length equals 13 residues. The germline CDR1 and CDR2 sequences are MDHEN and SYDVKM. With 6 bases removed from V and 12 bases from J, the gap between germline ends came to 15 bases. The CDR3 protein is CASSPPTGPVLTF. The CDR3 nucleotides are TGTGCCAGCAGCCCTCCGACAGGACCCGTCCTGACTTTC.

The chain is built from TRBV15 and TRBJ2-2; D not resolved. V was clipped by 7 bases and J by 10 bases, with 16 bases between them. The CDR3 runs to 13 residues. Looked up from germline, CDR1 is LNHNV and CDR2 is YYDKDF (reference sequence). The CDR3 DNA reads TGTGCCACCATCACCCGAAGGGCCGTGGAGCTGTTTTTT. It encodes CATITRRAVELFF.

The chain combines TRBV11-2 with TRBJ1-1; D may be TRBD1 (6 bases). In germline, CDR1 is SGHAT, CDR2 FQNNGV. The CDR3 is made up of 13 amino acids. V gave up 3 bases and J gave up 4 bases, with 9 bases separating them. The CDR3 sequence is CASSLGGPTEAFF. CDR3 bases: TGTGCCAGCAGCTTGGGGGGGCCCACTGAAGCTTTCTTT.

CDR3 sequence reads: CASSQQIFINQPQHF. The CDR3 coding sequence is TGCGCCAGCAGTCAGCAGATCTTCATCAATCAGCCCCAGCATTTT. The chain employs TRBV4-1 and TRBJ1-5; D gene uncertain. The CDR3 sequence is 15 residues long. CDR1 and CDR2 (germline): MGHRA, YSYEKL. The V gene lost 6 bases and the J gene lost 3 bases, with 15 bases spanning the gap.

In regard to this clonotype: With a far larger clone one base away, a read error is the likely cause. The chain combines TRBV2 with TRBJ2-7; D not resolved. Germline values: CDR1 SNHLY, CDR2 FYNNEI. CDR3 length equals 14 residues. CDR3 loop: CVSSLQESIHEQYF. The CDR3 region has the DNA TGTGTCAGCAGTTTGCAGGAGAGCATACACGAGCAGTACTTC.

This clonotype is termed medium-sized (0.01 to 0.1%). J is TRBJ2-3 and V is TRBV5-1, with 7 nucleotides matching TRBD2. CDR3 length: 14 residues. Germline CDR1 SGHRS, CDR2 YFSETQ. Losses at the gene ends were 7 bases for V and 4 bases for J; bases not matched to a gene: 9. In DNA form, the CDR3 reads TGCGCCAGCGGGGGTGGACTAGGAGCAGATACGCAGTATTTT. Protein sequence: CASGGGLGADTQYF.

Concerning this clonotype: A far larger clone lies a single base away; this is likely a read error. The gene calls are TRBV6-5 and TRBJ2-7, with D tentatively TRBD1 or TRBD2 (6 bases each). This CDR3 has 13 amino acids. Germline assignment: CDR1 MNHEY and CDR2 SVGAGI. CDR3 sequence (DNA): TGTTCCAGCAGAGACAGGACTACCTACGAGCAGTACTTC. The encoded protein is CSSRDRTTYEQYF.

The V gene is TRBV9, the J gene TRBJ2-7; D unresolved. V was pared by 3 bases and J by 3 bases, with 1 base between. The CDR3 totals 10 residues. The V gene's germline CDR1 is SGDLS and CDR2 YYNGEE. The DNA of the CDR3 is TGTGCCAGCAGCGGCTACGAGCAGTACTTC. Protein product: CASSGYEQYF.

This clonotype was counted once. CDR3 amino acids: CSAEPARANTF. In nucleotides, the CDR3 is TGCAGTGCCGAACCGGCGCGGGCTAACACCTTC. The genes are TRBV20-1 and TRBJ1-2, with no clear D. CDR3 length equals 11 residues. In germline, CDR1 is DFQATT, CDR2 SNEGSKA (reference sequence). V lost 6 bases to trimming and J lost 12 bases, with 17 bases between them.

V gene TRBV29-1 combines with J gene TRBJ2-7, with TRBD2 identical over 11 bases. The trim removed 1 base at V and 4 bases at J, leaving 9 bases unmatched. Germline lookup yields CDR1 SQVTM and CDR2 ANQGSEA. The CDR3 is 16 residues long. The CDR3, as DNA: TGCAGCGTTGAAGTCTCTATAGCGGGAGGGCGGTACGAGCAGTACTTC. The encoded protein is CSVEVSIAGGRYEQYF.

On this clonotype: A far more abundant clone sits one base away, making this likely a read error. This chain connects TRBV6-8 to TRBJ2-7; tentative D call: TRBD1 (5 bases). Germline V CDR1 and CDR2: MNHGY, SAAAGT. Deletions cut 6 bases from V and 2 bases from J, with 11 bases between. This CDR3 region has 13 residues. Here the CDR3 DNA reads TGTGCCAGCAGAGACAGTACTACCTACGAGCAGTACTTC. Protein sequence: CASRDSTTYEQYF.

The J gene is TRBJ1-2, the V gene TRBV6-4; no clear D gene. CDR1 MRHNA and CDR2 SNTAGT come from the germline V gene. V lost 2 bases to trimming and J lost 5 bases, with 9 bases between them. The CDR3 contains 13 residues. The CDR3 region is CASSDSGGYGYTF. As DNA, the CDR3 is TGTGCCAGCAGTGACAGTGGAGGTTATGGCTACACCTTC.

V gene TRBV2 combines with J gene TRBJ2-1; 7 bases line up with TRBD2. The V and J ends lost 6 bases and 2 bases, in that order; junction bases with no gene match: 4. This CDR3 has 14 amino acids. Looked up from germline, CDR1 is SNHLY and CDR2 is FYNNEI. The CDR3 spells CASRLAEAYNEQFF. In DNA, the CDR3 is TGTGCCAGCAGGCTAGCGGAAGCCTACAATGAGCAGTTCTTC.

By sample share, this clonotype is medium-sized. The CDR3 DNA follows: TGTGCCACCAGTGGCACGGGACAGGAAAATTCCTACGAGCAGTACTTC. Its translation is CATSGTGQENSYEQYF. This chain joins TRBV24-1 and TRBJ2-7; 8 bases line up with TRBD1. J gave up 1 base and V 5 bases, and 9 bases lay outside the gene matches. This CDR3 is built from 16 residues. The V gene's germline CDR1 is KGHDR and CDR2 SFDVKD.

By sample fraction, this clonotype is medium-sized. V usage is TRBV19 and J usage is TRBJ1-1, with 7 bases that match TRBD1. V gave up 7 bases and J gave up 5 bases; unmatched junction bases: 7. Germline-derived CDR1 and CDR2 are LNHDA and SQIVND (reference sequence). The CDR3 extends over 13 amino acids. CDR3: CASKIPGQTEAFF. In nucleotides, the CDR3 is TGTGCCAGTAAAATACCGGGACAGACTGAAGCTTTCTTT. The variable domain in full, with the rest retrieved from reference TRBV19 and TRBJ1-1, is DGGITQSPKYLFRKEGQNVTLSCEQNLNHDAMYWYRQDPGQGLRLIYYSQIVNDFQKGDIAEGYSVSREKKESFPLTVTSAQKNPTAFYLCASKIPGQTEAFFGQGTRLTVV.

The rearrangement uses TRBV4-1 and TRBJ2-3; D gene ambiguous. The CDR3 length is 15 residues. Trimming left V 1 base short and J 1 base short, with 9 bases between. Germline loops: CDR1 MGHRA, CDR2 YSYEKL. In DNA, the CDR3 is TGCGCCAGCAGCCAAGCTTTGGTGGGCACAGATACGCAGTATTTT. Protein sequence: CASSQALVGTDTQYF.

This clonotype was seen at least ten times. This chain connects TRBV4-1 to TRBJ1-1; 8 bases agree with TRBD1. This CDR3 comprises 15 residues. From germline, CDR1 is MGHRA and CDR2 YSYEKL. Trimming at V came to 2 bases and at J to 10 bases, leaving 12 bases not matched to a gene. CDR3 sequence: CASSQQSRDRRRAFF. DNA of the CDR3: TGCGCCAGCAGCCAACAATCCAGGGACAGGCGGCGAGCTTTCTTT.

By proportion, this clonotype is large. The V gene is TRBV6-1, the J gene TRBJ2-1; 10 bases are shared with TRBD2. This CDR3 comprises 14 residues. The V segment lost 6 bases and the J segment 4 bases; nucleotides outside the gene matches: 3. Per germline, CDR1 MNHNS and CDR2 SASEGT. CDR3 in amino acids: CASRGLARYNEQFF. The CDR3 DNA reads TGTGCCAGCAGGGGACTAGCGAGGTACAATGAGCAGTTCTTC.

This sequence joins TRBV6-1 and TRBJ2-7; D remains unclear. The CDR3 runs to 16 residues. Germline assignment: CDR1 MNHNS and CDR2 SASEGT. V lost 1 base to trimming and J lost 3 bases, with 16 bases between them. The CDR3 reads CASSEGANLAVYEQYF. In DNA, the CDR3 is TGTGCCAGCAGTGAAGGTGCTAATCTGGCGGTCTACGAGCAGTACTTC.

This clonotype is medium-sized in the sample. J is TRBJ2-7 and V is TRBV27; 8 bases are a match to TRBD2. V lost 2 bases to trimming and J lost 1 base; unmatched junction nucleotides: 7. Per the germline V gene, CDR1 is MNHEY and CDR2 is SMNVEV (reference sequence). The CDR3 is made up of 16 amino acids. The CDR3 region is CASSLMASGSSYEQYF. As DNA, the CDR3 is TGTGCCAGCAGTTTAATGGCAAGCGGGAGTTCCTACGAGCAGTACTTC.

The chain recombines TRBV10-3 with TRBJ2-1; D gene ambiguous. The CDR3 contains 12 residues. Germline-derived CDR1 and CDR2 are ENHRY and SYGVKD. V lost 5 bases and J lost 13, with 15 bases in between. Here the CDR3 DNA reads TGTGCCATCAGTAGTGCAGTAAGTGAACAGTTCTTC. Translating gives CAISSAVSEQFF.

The chain joins TRBV6-1 to TRBJ2-7; the D gene is possibly TRBD2 (6 bases). The germline V gene has CDR1 MNHNS and CDR2 SASEGT. The CDR3 covers 15 residues. V gave up 6 bases and J gave up 4 bases, with 19 bases separating them. DNA of the CDR3: TGTGCCAGCAGCGAGGGTGGCGGGAACGGATACGAGCAGTACTTC. Its translation is CASSEGGGNGYEQYF.

The V and J genes are TRBV27 and TRBJ1-6, with no clear D. The germline CDR1 and CDR2 sequences are MNHEY and SMNVEV (reference sequence). Trimming took off 6 bases at V and 7 bases at J, with 10 bases between the two ends. The CDR3 has 13 amino acids. The CDR3 loop is CASRVWSNSPLHF. The CDR3 nucleotides read TGTGCCAGCAGGGTTTGGTCCAATTCACCCCTCCACTTT.

This clonotype is medium-sized by share. V usage is TRBV12-3 or TRBV12-4 and J usage is TRBJ2-2, with D possibly being TRBD2 (7 bases). The ends were cut back, 8 bases at V and 4 bases at J, with 14 bases in the middle. This CDR3 contains 14 residues. This CDR3 is CASLPGGATGELFF. CDR3 nucleotides: TGTGCCAGCCTGCCGGGGGGCGCCACCGGGGAGCTGTTTTTT.

This clonotype qualifies as medium-sized. The rearrangement links TRBV3-1 to TRBJ2-1; 15 bases are shared with TRBD2. CDR1 and CDR2 from the germline V gene are LGHDT and YNNKEL (reference sequence). Trimming at V came to 1 base and at J to 2 bases, leaving 9 bases not matched to a gene. The CDR3 consists of 20 residues. CDR3 bases: TGTGCCAGCAGCCAAGTTCAGGGGACTAGCGGGAGGAACCCCTACAATGAGCAGTTCTTC. Amino acids: CASSQVQGTSGRNPYNEQFF.

The chain carries TRBV24-1 and TRBJ2-3; D might be TRBD2 (5 bases). V dropped 5 bases and J dropped 2 bases, with 16 bases sitting between them. The CDR3 extends over 16 amino acids. Germline V gene lookup returns CDR1 KGHDR and CDR2 SFDVKD. The CDR3 bases are TGTGCCACCAGTGGGACGGAGGCCAGCGCCACAGATACGCAGTATTTT. The encoded protein is CATSGTEASATDTQYF.

The CDR3 DNA sequence: TGTGCCAGCAGCAAAGGTACAGATACGCAGTATTTT. Its translation is CASSKGTDTQYF. The V call is TRBV6-2 or TRBV6-3, the J call TRBJ2-3; D call uncertain. Trimming shortened V by 6 bases and J by 3 bases, and 7 bases separated the two germline ends. Germline loops: CDR1 MNHEY, CDR2 SVGEGT. The CDR3 totals 12 residues.

In its sample, this clonotype was seen once. J is TRBJ2-7 and V is TRBV9; 11 positions match TRBD1. Germline lookup yields CDR1 SGDLS and CDR2 YYNGEE. The CDR3 sequence is 13 residues long. V gave up 3 bases and J gave up 7 bases; unmatched junction bases: 3. The CDR3 region has the DNA TGTGCCAGCAGCGCCGGGACAGGGGGTGAGCAGTACTTC. It translates to CASSAGTGGEQYF.

About this clonotype: Given a far larger clone just one base away, this is likely a sequencing read error. The chain employs TRBV6-1 and TRBJ2-5; D perhaps matches TRBD1 (5 bases). The J call could be wrong; TRBJ2-1 is a better fit for the DNA end. Per germline, CDR1 MNHNS and CDR2 SASEGT. The CDR3 spans 12 residues. CDR3 in amino acids: CASSVDINEQFF. For the CDR3, the DNA is TGTGCCAGCAGTGTGGACATCAATGAGCAGTTCTTC.